The 20 T cell receptor beta chains reported below all come from one sample, sequenced in a study of shared clonotypes between healthy human individuals. Clones were sequenced by immunoSEQ multiplex PCR, and TCRdb holds only the in-frame ones, with some missing. The sample gives a few million clones, about nine tenths of which show up once; around 0.35% is in the top ten. Source material: naive CD4+ T cells from PBMCs. The sample's subset: CD45RA+ positively selected. Every receptor here comes from a man younger than 35 in good health. Some clones in this sample may be carry-over from other donors' samples.

The chain joins TRBV28 to TRBJ1-5; D not certain. The CDR3 totals 16 residues. Germline CDR1 reads MDHEN; CDR2 reads SYDVKM. The V end was cut by 6 bases, the J end by 4 bases, with 19 bases between. The CDR3 here is CASRELLGPRNQPQHF. The CDR3 DNA follows: TGTGCCAGCAGAGAATTACTCGGGCCTCGAAATCAGCCCCAGCATTTT.

This clone was found a few times. The chain couples TRBV19 to TRBJ1-1, with D unresolved. Germline V gene data show CDR1 as LNHDA and CDR2 as SQIVND (reference sequence). Trimming cost V 6 bases and J 3 bases, with 14 bases left between them. This CDR3 has 14 residues. The CDR3 reads CASSQTGSDTEAFF. The CDR3, as DNA: TGTGCCAGTAGCCAAACCGGATCTGACACTGAAGCTTTCTTT.

This chain uses TRBV10-3 with TRBJ2-5; no clear D gene. Germline CDR1 is ENHRY and CDR2 is SYGVKD. This CDR3 is built from 14 residues. Deletions cut 10 bases from V and 1 base from J, with 16 bases between. The chain's CDR3 is CATQMTGGQETQYF. CDR3 bases: TGTGCCACCCAGATGACGGGTGGCCAAGAGACCCAGTACTTC.

This chain links TRBV6-5 with TRBJ2-2; D is perhaps TRBD1 or TRBD2 (5 bases each). Germline assignment: CDR1 MNHEY and CDR2 SVGAGI. This CDR3 spans 16 amino acids. Trimming shortened V by 2 bases and J by 0 bases, and 10 bases separated the two germline ends. In DNA, the CDR3 is TGTGCCAGCAGTTACGGGACGGCCGCGAACACCGGGGAGCTGTTTTTT. Amino acid sequence: CASSYGTAANTGELFF.

This chain uses TRBV6-1 with TRBJ2-1; either TRBD1 or TRBD2 may supply D (5 bases each). The ends were cut back, 3 bases at V and 11 bases at J, with 14 bases in the middle. Germline V gives CDR1 MNHNS, CDR2 SASEGT. CDR3 length: 13 residues. The CDR3 sequence: CASSETGPVQQFF. For the CDR3, the DNA is TGTGCCAGCAGTGAGACGGGGCCCGTTCAGCAGTTCTTC.

The V gene is TRBV5-1, the J gene TRBJ1-4, with no clear D. In germline, CDR1 is SGHRS, CDR2 YFSETQ. V was clipped by 0 bases and J by 5 bases, with 11 bases between them. The CDR3 sequence is 15 residues long. The CDR3 region has the DNA TGCGCCAGCAGCTTGGATCCAAGCCCCAATGAAAAACTGTTTTTT. Translation: CASSLDPSPNEKLFF.

The chain is built from TRBV2 and TRBJ2-7; either TRBD1 or TRBD2 may supply D (5 bases each). The CDR3 extends over 13 amino acids. V was trimmed by 6 bases and J by 7 bases, leaving 16 bases between them. Germline loops: CDR1 SNHLY, CDR2 FYNNEI. In nucleotides, the CDR3 is TGTGCCAGCAGGGGGGACGGGGCTTGGGAGCAGTACTTC. Translating gives CASRGDGAWEQYF.

The genes are TRBV2 and TRBJ1-4; D gene unclear. The V gene's germline CDR1 is SNHLY and CDR2 FYNNEI. V dropped 6 bases and J dropped 6 bases, with 8 bases sitting between them. The CDR3 is made up of 12 amino acids. CDR3 residues: CASRRSDEKLFF. The CDR3 nucleotides are TGTGCCAGCAGACGGAGCGATGAAAAACTGTTTTTT.

The V gene is TRBV30, the J gene TRBJ2-7; TRBD2 might be the D (6 bases). The CDR3 sequence is 15 residues long. CDR1 is GTSNPN and CDR2 is SVGIG in the germline V gene (reference sequence). V was pared by 3 bases and J by 0 bases, with 15 bases between. The CDR3, as DNA: TGTGCCTGGAGCGACTTTCGAGCGGGCTCCTACGAGCAGTACTTC. Translated: CAWSDFRAGSYEQYF.

The chain couples TRBV10-3 to TRBJ1-2, with D possibly TRBD1 on 5 matching bases. Trimming shortened V by 8 bases and J by 2 bases, and 12 bases separated the two germline ends. Germline CDR1 is ENHRY and CDR2 is SYGVKD. CDR3 size: 13 residues. This CDR3 is CAIEAGKNYGYTF. DNA for the CDR3: TGTGCCATCGAGGCAGGGAAGAACTATGGCTACACCTTC.

The chain has TRBV7-2 and TRBJ1-2; 10 bases match TRBD1. Germline CDR1 reads SGHTA; CDR2 reads FQGNSA. The CDR3 runs 15 residues. V shed 6 bases, J shed 4 bases, and the junction held 8 bases outside the gene matches. The chain's CDR3 is CASRSDRGPIYGYTF. The CDR3 bases are TGTGCCAGCAGGTCAGACAGGGGGCCAATCTATGGCTACACCTTC.

The chain has TRBV5-6 and TRBJ1-1; D ambiguous. This CDR3 has 15 amino acids. The V gene lost 1 base and the J gene lost 5 bases, with 15 bases spanning the gap. Germline V CDR1 and CDR2: SGHDT, YYEEEE. The CDR3 DNA is TGTGCCAGCAGCTTGACGGTTACGGTGGGGACTGAAGCTTTCTTT. Translated: CASSLTVTVGTEAFF.

The V gene is TRBV10-1, the J gene TRBJ1-2, with D possibly TRBD1 on 6 matching bases. The CDR3 runs 12 residues. Germline CDR1 and CDR2: WNHNN and SYGVQD (reference sequence). With 8 bases removed from V and 4 bases from J, the gap between germline ends came to 11 bases. Here the CDR3 DNA reads TGCGCCAGCCGAGACAGGTTCTATGGCTACACCTTC. Translation: CASRDRFYGYTF.

This chain links TRBV6-6 with TRBJ1-1; D not certain. The V end was cut by 1 base, the J end by 2 bases, with 5 bases between. The V gene's germline CDR1 is MNHNY and CDR2 SVGAGI (reference sequence). There are 13 residues in the CDR3. The CDR3 spells CASSYLVNTEAFF. Written as DNA, the CDR3 is TGTGCCAGCAGTTACTTAGTAAACACTGAAGCTTTCTTT.

The gene calls are TRBV9 and TRBJ2-3, with 10 nucleotides matching TRBD1. After removal of 1 base from V and 5 bases from J, the junction contained 7 bases not matched to a gene. The length of the CDR3 is 16 residues. Germline V CDR1 and CDR2: SGDLS, YYNGEE. CDR3 nucleotide sequence: TGTGCCAGCAGCGTACAGGGACAGGGGACGATAGATACGCAGTATTTT. It yields the protein CASSVQGQGTIDTQYF.

The V gene is TRBV6-1, the J gene TRBJ1-2; D is perhaps TRBD1 (5 bases). The CDR3 runs 13 residues. Looked up from germline, CDR1 is MNHNS and CDR2 is SASEGT. The V end was cut by 8 bases, the J end by 0 bases, with 10 bases between. The CDR3 DNA follows: TGTGCCAGCGTGGGGGGATCTAACTATGGCTACACCTTC. This gives the protein CASVGGSNYGYTF.

Worth noting for this clone: Different DNA sequences within this sample yield the same CDR3. The rearrangement uses TRBV28 and TRBJ1-3, with 8 bases identical to TRBD1. The J segment lost 3 bases and the V segment lost 4 bases, leaving 2 bases of the junction unmatched. Looked up from germline, CDR1 is MDHEN and CDR2 is SYDVKM. This CDR3 spans 14 amino acids. The CDR3 reads CASSSTGGGNTIYF. The DNA of the CDR3 is TGTGCCAGCAGTTCCACAGGGGGTGGAAACACCATATATTTT.

J is TRBJ2-3 and V is TRBV7-9, with TRBD1 as a possible D gene (5 bases). Germline V CDR1 and CDR2: SEHNR, FQNEAQ (reference sequence). CDR3 length equals 15 residues. V lost 1 base, J lost 4 bases, and 12 bases lay in between. The CDR3 loop is CASSLGTLGADTQYF. CDR3 coding DNA: TGTGCCAGCAGCTTAGGAACGTTAGGGGCAGATACGCAGTATTTT.

The J gene is TRBJ2-7, the V gene TRBV11-2, with D possibly TRBD1 on 5 matching bases. Germline lookup yields CDR1 SGHAT and CDR2 FQNNGV. The length of the CDR3 is 14 residues. V gave up 8 bases and J gave up 0 bases, with 14 bases separating them. The CDR3 region has the DNA TGTGCCAGCGGGGCGAGTCACTACTCCTACGAGCAGTACTTC. It specifies CASGASHYSYEQYF.

This chain links TRBV18 with TRBJ1-1; D not certain. The ends were cut back, 3 bases at V and 3 bases at J, with 20 bases in the middle. CDR3 length: 17 residues. Per the germline V gene, CDR1 is KGHSH and CDR2 is LQKENI. The CDR3, as DNA: TGTGCCAGCTCACCGAACCGGCAGGCCGCCGGGCACACTGAAGCTTTCTTT. Its protein product is CASSPNRQAAGHTEAFF.